This passage covers 4 T cell receptor beta chains from one sample sequenced in a study of blood T cell repertoires in COVID-19. The protocol was immunoSEQ multiplex PCR, while the TCRdb copy is restricted to in-frame clones and leaves out a portion. The repertoire holds around 170,000 clones, with roughly 83% as singletons. Sequencing was done on a sample of PBMCs or T cells enriched from blood (not recorded which). These receptors originate from a woman under 40 who had recovered from COVID-19.

The genes are TRBV5-1 and TRBJ1-2; 7 nucleotides agree with TRBD1. The germline V gene has CDR1 SGHRS and CDR2 YFSETQ. With V trimmed by 0 bases and J by 2 bases, 4 bases remained unmatched. The CDR3 length is 15 residues. In DNA, the CDR3 is TGCGCCAGCAGCTTGGACAGGGGCTCCAACTATGGCTACACCTTC. It encodes CASSLDRGSNYGYTF.

The chain is built from TRBV28 and TRBJ1-5, with D maybe TRBD1 (5 bases). Trimming took 2 bases from V and 1 from J, leaving 15 bases between them. This CDR3 has 17 amino acids. Germline V gene data show CDR1 as MDHEN and CDR2 as SYDVKM. CDR3 DNA sequence: TGTGCCAGCAGTTTAAGGTCCCGACAGATAAGCAATCAGCCCCAGCATTTT. It translates to CASSLRSRQISNQPQHF.

The chain employs TRBV6-5 and TRBJ2-1; possibly TRBD2 for D (5 bases). There are 14 residues in the CDR3. Trimming took off 5 bases at V and 7 bases at J, with 15 bases between the two ends. CDR1 and CDR2 (germline): MNHEY, SVGAGI. The CDR3 spells CASSHRTGTNEQFF. CDR3 coding DNA: TGTGCCAGCAGTCATAGGACGGGAACAAATGAGCAGTTCTTC.

This sequence joins TRBV6-5 and TRBJ1-5, with TRBD1 matching 9 bases. V dropped 4 bases and J dropped 0; count of bases not matched to a gene: 4. Germline CDR1 reads MNHEY; CDR2 reads SVGAGI. CDR3 length equals 16 residues. The CDR3 coding sequence is TGTGCCAGCAGTTCCGGGACAGGGTATAGCAATCAGCCCCAGCATTTT. Translated: CASSSGTGYSNQPQHF.